Given below is one T cell receptor beta chain in context. The antigen is undetermined. Use of 60 Vbeta and 13 Jbeta primers characterized the PCR. The protocol was immunoSEQ multiplex PCR, while the TCRdb copy is restricted to in-frame clones and leaves out a portion. Of 20,000 to 30,000 clones in the sample, 60% to 80% are singletons; the top ten hold 4.5%. Each donor was healthy, and each was a bone marrow donor. The data were obtained in a study of cytomegalovirus exposure and HLA in healthy donors. Study at large: Unique TCRs numbering around 85 million, obtained from HLA-typed donors, made up an early data release. Study-wide results and caveats: In an earlier analysis, most TCR beta V segments were productive about 87% or about 30% of the time. Altogether, some 170 TCR beta chains were recorded as cytomegalovirus-associated.

Deletions cut 0 bases from V and 8 bases from J, with 17 bases between. Germline V gene sequence: CDR1 MNHNY, CDR2 SVGAGI (reference sequence). This CDR3 has 16 residues. The rearrangement links TRBV6-6 to TRBJ2-1; D is possibly TRBD2 (6 bases). This clonotype originated in a male donor in good health and CMV-seronegative. The sample was PBMCs. CDR3 bases: TGTGCCAGCAGTTACTCGGTTTGGAGGGGCGACGATGAGCAGTTCTTC. This sequence encodes CASSYSVWRGDDEQFF.